Following are 24 T cell receptor beta chains from one sample sequenced in a study of T cells in Graves' hyperthyroidism and ophthalmopathy. Regions amplified from RNA transcripts were the TCR beta CDR3 regions. Carried out on the TCR CDR3, a first-round RT-PCR used the HTBI primer set. In TCRdb, the multiplex PCR reads were re-called with MiXCR into one record per CDR3 protein. The sample has almost 600,000 distinct CDR3 sequences; around 45% are singletons. Sequencing was carried out using peripheral blood or thyroid tissue (not recorded which). All receptors derive from a woman aged 18-29 years with Graves' hyperthyroidism.

In regard to this clonotype: A much bigger clone sits one base away, suggesting this may be a read error. The J gene is TRBJ1-5, the V gene TRBV10-3; no firm D call. CDR1 is ENHRY, CDR2 SYGVKD, per germline. Trimming removed 4 bases from V and 0 bases from J, with 13 bases in between. The CDR3 is made up of 16 amino acids. CDR3 bases: TGTGCCATCAGTGCAAGACTGCGATATAGCAATCAGCCCCAGCATTTT. Its translation: CAISARLRYSNQPQHF.

This clonotype was counted at least ten times. The CDR3 loop reads CASSQDLGTSGELQETQYF. The CDR3 DNA is TGTGCCAGCAGCCAAGATCTGGGGACTAGCGGGGAACTCCAAGAGACCCAGTACTTC. The chain couples TRBV3-1 to TRBJ2-5; 13 bases match TRBD2. Germline CDR1 is LGHDT and CDR2 is YNNKEL (reference sequence). Trimming at V came to 0 bases and at J to 1 base, leaving 8 bases not matched to a gene. There are 19 residues in the CDR3.

This clonotype was observed at least ten times. This sequence joins TRBV15 and TRBJ1-6, with D hard to call. Germline assignment: CDR1 LNHNV and CDR2 YYDKDF (reference sequence). V was shortened by 5 bases and J by 6 bases, with 8 bases between the two germline ends. The CDR3 length is 13 residues. CDR3 residues: CATSRVSNSPLHF. The CDR3 region has the DNA TGTGCCACCAGCCGGGTGTCTAATTCACCCCTCCACTTT.

This chain connects TRBV12-3 or TRBV12-4 to TRBJ2-5, with a weak D call TRBD1 (5 bases). V was clipped by 4 bases and J by 5 bases, with 14 bases between them. CDR3 length: 14 residues. CDR3 coding DNA: TGTGCCAGCAGTTGGTCAGGGTCCTACGAGACCCAGTACTTC. Translation: CASSWSGSYETQYF.

The chain has TRBV7-6 and TRBJ2-7; the D gene could be TRBD1 or TRBD2 (6 bases each). Trimming removed 5 bases from V and 5 bases from J, with 10 bases in between. Germline loops: CDR1 SGHVS, CDR2 FNYEAQ. There are 12 residues in the CDR3. The CDR3 sequence: CASSMRGDEQYF. The CDR3 coding sequence is TGTGCCAGCAGCATGAGGGGGGACGAGCAGTACTTC.

In its sample, this clonotype was seen many times. The chain carries TRBV29-1 and TRBJ2-7; no definite D call. V shed 7 bases and J shed 0 bases, with 13 bases lying between them. The germline V gene has CDR1 SQVTM and CDR2 ANQGSEA. The CDR3 has 13 amino acids. The CDR3: CSALTVSSYEQYF. The CDR3 DNA is TGCAGCGCACTTACCGTGAGCTCCTACGAGCAGTACTTC.

This clonotype showed up just a few times. This rearrangement joins TRBV5-4 to TRBJ1-4; 8 bases align to TRBD1. V shed 3 bases, J shed 0 bases, and the junction held 10 bases outside the gene matches. Germline V gene sequence: CDR1 SGHNT, CDR2 YYREEE (reference sequence). The CDR3 covers 18 residues. DNA of the CDR3: TGTGCCAGCAGCTCCCCCCCCGGGACAGGAGCAACTAATGAAAAACTGTTTTTT. This translates into CASSSPPGTGATNEKLFF.

The chain uses TRBV18 and TRBJ2-7; D may be TRBD1 (6 bases). The V end lost 0 bases, the J end lost 6 bases, and 12 bases lay between the germline ends. This CDR3 contains 14 residues. CDR1 is KGHSH and CDR2 is LQKENI in the germline V gene. DNA of the CDR3: TGTGCCAGCTCACCACCGTTAGGGGGTGGCGAGCAGTACTTC. It encodes CASSPPLGGGEQYF.

The chain is built from TRBV7-2 and TRBJ2-7; perhaps TRBD2 as D (5 bases). Between the trimmed V and J ends, which lost 5 bases and 5 bases, there was a span of 19 bases. CDR1 is SGHTA, CDR2 FQGNSA, per germline. The CDR3 sequence is 15 residues long. The CDR3 region is CASSDTLGIRDEQYF. The CDR3 DNA sequence: TGTGCCAGCAGCGATACACTAGGGATTCGGGACGAGCAGTACTTC.

With regard to this clonotype: This may arise from a read error, as a much more abundant clone is one base away. Here the CDR3 DNA reads TGCGCCAGCACCCTAACCGGGGCTGAAAATGAAAAACTGCTTTTT. Translating it yields CASTLTGAENEKLLF. The gene calls are TRBV5-1 and TRBJ1-4; a weak D match, TRBD1 (5 bases). The CDR3 sequence is 15 residues long. The germline V gene has CDR1 SGHRS and CDR2 YFSETQ. The variable domain in full, with the rest retrieved from reference TRBV5-1 and TRBJ1-4, is KAGVTQTPRYLIKTRGQQVTLSCSPISGHRSVSWYQQTPGQGLQFLFEYFSETQRNKGNFPGRFSGRQFSNSRSEMNVSTLELGDSALYLCASTLTGAENEKLLFGSGTQLSVL.

The rearrangement joins TRBV27 to TRBJ2-6; no firm D call. The V gene's germline CDR1 is MNHEY and CDR2 SMNVEV (reference sequence). This CDR3 is built from 16 residues. V shed 6 bases and J shed 0 bases, with 12 bases lying between them. The CDR3 DNA is TGTGCCAGCAGCCAACCTTCCTACTCTGGGGCCAACGTCCTGACTTTC. Translating it yields CASSQPSYSGANVLTF.

The sample holds many counts of this clonotype. J is TRBJ1-1 and V is TRBV7-2; unclear D gene. In germline, CDR1 is SGHTA, CDR2 FQGNSA. Trimming left V 1 base short and J 3 bases short, with 21 bases between. This CDR3 has 18 residues. The CDR3 sequence is CASSLGGGIGARDTEAFF. The DNA for the CDR3 is TGTGCCAGCAGCTTAGGAGGTGGGATCGGCGCCCGAGACACTGAAGCTTTCTTT. Drawing the rest from reference TRBV7-2 and TRBJ1-1, the complete variable domain is GAGVSQSPSNKVTEKGKDVELRCDPISGHTALYWYRQSLGQGLEFLIYFQGNSAPDKSGLPSDRFSAERTGGSVSTLTIQRTQQEDSAVYLCASSLGGGIGARDTEAFFGQGTRLTVV.

J is TRBJ1-1 and V is TRBV7-9; D is perhaps TRBD1 (5 bases). CDR1 and CDR2 (germline): SEHNR, FQNEAQ (reference sequence). V shed 5 bases and J shed 8 bases, with 9 bases lying between them. The CDR3 is 11 amino acids. The CDR3, as DNA: TGTGCCAGCAGCCCGCGGGACGAAGCTTTCTTT. This gives the protein CASSPRDEAFF.

The genes are TRBV10-3 and TRBJ2-5; 8 nucleotides match TRBD2. The V gene's germline CDR1 is ENHRY and CDR2 SYGVKD. Trimming removed 0 bases from V and 4 bases from J; junction bases left unmatched: 4. The CDR3 runs to 15 residues. CDR3 loop: CAISESWLAGETQYF. CDR3 sequence (DNA): TGTGCCATCAGTGAGTCTTGGCTAGCGGGAGAGACCCAGTACTTC.

The rearrangement joins TRBV24-1 to TRBJ1-5; the D gene is possibly TRBD1 (5 bases). The V and J ends lost 4 bases and 4 bases respectively, with 7 bases between them. Germline V gives CDR1 KGHDR, CDR2 SFDVKD. This CDR3 comprises 13 residues. The DNA for the CDR3 is TGTGCCACCAGTGACAGGGATAATCAGCCCCAGCATTTT. It yields the protein CATSDRDNQPQHF.

This clonotype occurred a few times. The J gene is TRBJ2-5, the V gene TRBV7-9, with D maybe TRBD1 (6 bases). From germline, CDR1 is SEHNR and CDR2 FQNEAQ (reference sequence). This CDR3 is built from 14 residues. Trimming removed 5 bases from V and 2 bases from J, with 12 bases in between. The CDR3 DNA follows: TGTGCCAGCAGCCCATATGGACAGCAAGAGACCCAGTACTTC. Translated, it gives CASSPYGQQETQYF. Variable domain in full (rest from reference TRBV7-9 and TRBJ2-5): DTGVSQNPRHKITKRGQNVTFRCDPISEHNRLYWYRQTLGQGPEFLTYFQNEAQLEKSRLLSDRFSAERPKGSFSTLEIQRTEQGDSAMYLCASSPYGQQETQYFGPGTRLLVL.

This clonotype has ten or more counts. The J gene is TRBJ1-1, the V gene TRBV7-9; possible D gene TRBD1, 5 bases. The length of the CDR3 is 13 residues. The germline V gene encodes CDR1 SEHNR and CDR2 FQNEAQ (reference sequence). V lost 11 bases to trimming and J lost 1 base, with 14 bases between them. CDR3 nucleotides: TGTGCCTCGTCGGGGCAGCGGAACACTGAAGCTTTCTTT. Amino acid sequence: CASSGQRNTEAFF.

This clonotype was detected many times. The chain links TRBV5-8 to TRBJ1-2; D unclear. Germline-derived CDR1 and CDR2 are SGHTS and YDEGEE. Trimming took off 2 bases at V and 0 bases at J, with 8 bases between the two ends. The CDR3 length is 14 residues. The DNA for the CDR3 is TGTGCCAGCAGCTTTCGGGCCTCTAACTATGGCTACACCTTC. Translation gives CASSFRASNYGYTF.

This clonotype was recorded many times. The chain couples TRBV7-9 to TRBJ1-1; TRBD1 matches at 9 bases. J lost 4 bases, V lost 3 bases, and 3 bases had no gene match. The CDR3 runs 14 residues. The germline V gene encodes CDR1 SEHNR and CDR2 FQNEAQ (reference sequence). DNA of the CDR3: TGTGCCAGCAGCTTTCAGACAGGGGGCACTGAAGCTTTCTTT. As protein: CASSFQTGGTEAFF.

This clonotype was picked up many times. This rearrangement joins TRBV7-2 to TRBJ2-5, with TRBD2 identical over 10 bases. In germline, CDR1 is SGHTA, CDR2 FQGNSA. The CDR3 extends over 16 amino acids. V trimming: 1 base; J trimming: 5 bases; junction bases outside the gene matches: 7. The CDR3 loop is CASSLGGTSVPETQYF. The CDR3 bases are TGTGCCAGCAGCTTAGGCGGGACTAGCGTTCCCGAGACCCAGTACTTC.

In this sample, this clonotype turned up once. A much bigger clone sits one base away, suggesting this may be a read error. This sequence joins TRBV14 and TRBJ2-5; no reliable D call. Germline V gives CDR1 SGHDN, CDR2 FVKESK. Deletions cut 4 bases from V and 3 bases from J, with 9 bases between. This CDR3 comprises 13 residues. The CDR3 is CASSPWPEETQYF. DNA of the CDR3: TGTGCCAGCAGCCCATGGCCAGAAGAGACCCAGTACTTC.

This clonotype came up many times. The rearrangement uses TRBV2 and TRBJ2-7, with D unclear. The CDR3 has 14 amino acids. Germline V gene data show CDR1 as SNHLY and CDR2 as FYNNEI. Trimming left V 5 bases short and J 0 bases short, with 11 bases between. The CDR3 reads CASSQDSTSYEQYF. DNA of the CDR3: TGTGCCAGCAGTCAAGACTCTACCTCCTACGAGCAGTACTTC.

Ten or more counts support this clonotype. This chain connects TRBV7-9 to TRBJ1-5; D remains unclear. The CDR3 has 14 residues. Trimming pared 5 bases from V and 0 bases from J, leaving 8 bases between. Germline lookup yields CDR1 SEHNR and CDR2 FQNEAQ (reference sequence). DNA of the CDR3: TGTGCCAGCAGCCGACTGGATAGCAATCAGCCCCAGCATTTT. Encoded protein: CASSRLDSNQPQHF.

This clonotype was detected ten times or more. The chain carries TRBV5-1 and TRBJ1-1; the D gene is possibly TRBD1 (6 bases). The germline V gene encodes CDR1 SGHRS and CDR2 YFSETQ. This CDR3 region has 15 residues. V lost 4 bases, J lost 1 base, and 14 bases lay in between. The CDR3 loop is CASSLSGVQNTEAFF. CDR3 nucleotides: TGCGCCAGCAGCCTATCAGGGGTTCAGAACACTGAAGCTTTCTTT.